This T cell receptor (beta chain) was obtained from a study of blood T cell repertoires in COVID-19. In the study overall: The United States, Italy and Spain were the sources of the acute and convalescent COVID-19 samples. Sample material is recorded as cDNA or gDNA derived from T cells, B-cell-depleted T cells, or PBMCs.

Original analysis: From reference gene primer amplification, estimates of nucleated cell counts were derived. Data came from immunoSEQ multiplex PCR; TCRdb stores just in-frame clones and leaves some out. The V and J calls and clone size were taken over from that table, and D and trimming were inferred from the DNA. The sample has 30,000 to 40,000 clones, around 84% seen once. CDR3 length: 15 amino acids. Per the germline V gene, CDR1 is MNHEY and CDR2 is SMNVEV (reference sequence). V lost 2 bases and J lost 0, with 7 bases in between. Sample: peripheral blood. The V and J genes are TRBV27 and TRBJ2-2, with D perhaps TRBD1 (5 bases). The TCR comes from a human donor in a cohort sampled during active COVID-19. The CDR3 here is CASSLTGANTGELFF. CDR3 sequence (DNA): TGTGCCAGCAGTTTAACAGGAGCGAACACCGGGGAGCTGTTTTTT.